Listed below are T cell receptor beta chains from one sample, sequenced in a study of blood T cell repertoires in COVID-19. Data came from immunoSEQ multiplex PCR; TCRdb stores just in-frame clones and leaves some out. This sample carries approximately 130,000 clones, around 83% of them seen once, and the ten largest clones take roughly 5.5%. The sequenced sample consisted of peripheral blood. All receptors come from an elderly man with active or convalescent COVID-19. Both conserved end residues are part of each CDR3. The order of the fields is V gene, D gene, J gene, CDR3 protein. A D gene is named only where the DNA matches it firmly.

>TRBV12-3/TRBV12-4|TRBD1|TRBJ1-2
CASSEGQFYGYTF
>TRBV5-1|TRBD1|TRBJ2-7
CASSVAGTGSYEQYF
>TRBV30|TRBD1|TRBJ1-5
CAWSVQGNQPQHF
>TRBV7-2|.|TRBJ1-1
CASSPYGGTEAFF
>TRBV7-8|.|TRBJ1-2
CASSLEGGNYGYTF
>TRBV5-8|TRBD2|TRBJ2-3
CASSLGLAIDTQYF
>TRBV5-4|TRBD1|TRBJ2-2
CASSPRTGNTGELFF
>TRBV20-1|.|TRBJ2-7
CSAKQAYEQYF
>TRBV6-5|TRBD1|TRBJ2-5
CASQRDRGNQETQYF
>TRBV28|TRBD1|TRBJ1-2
CASSYQTGGSILSYGYTF
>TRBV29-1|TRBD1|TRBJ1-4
CSAAGQGAGTNEKLFF
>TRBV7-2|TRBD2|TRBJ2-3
CASTVGVASGVGTDTQYF
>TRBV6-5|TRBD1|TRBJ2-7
CASSQTGAIAYEQYF
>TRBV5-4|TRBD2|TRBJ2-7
CASSWGTSGGSEEQYF